These 27 T cell receptor beta chains came from one sample sequenced in a study of T cell responses to AZD1222 COVID-19 vaccine. TCRdb's table, derived via immunoSEQ multiplex PCR, lists solely in-frame clones and lacks some. The table includes 100,000 to 150,000 clones, 87% detected once. The sequencing used peripheral blood, collected on day 0 of AZD1222 vaccination. The receptor set was obtained from an adult in good health.

This clone was recorded a few times. The rearrangement joins TRBV29-1 to TRBJ2-7; 9 bases map to TRBD1. The CDR3 has 12 amino acids. The V segment lost 8 bases and the J segment 6 bases; nucleotides outside the gene matches: 8. Germline V gives CDR1 SQVTM, CDR2 ANQGSEA. The CDR3, as DNA: TGCAGCATACTGGGACAGGGCGGCGAGCAGTACTTC. Residues: CSILGQGGEQYF.

The chain combines TRBV9 with TRBJ2-5, with 7 bases aligning to TRBD2. With V trimmed by 4 bases and J by 5 bases, 14 bases remained unmatched. The CDR3 runs 16 residues. The germline CDR1 and CDR2 sequences are SGDLS and YYNGEE. In nucleotides, the CDR3 is TGTGCCAGCAGCCCTACACAACTAGCGTCCTTCGAGACCCAGTACTTC. It encodes CASSPTQLASFETQYF.

The CDR3 DNA sequence: TGTGCCAGCAGCTCATCACAGGGTTTAAGTGAAGCTTTCTTT. Protein: CASSSSQGLSEAFF. The rearrangement joins TRBV28 to TRBJ1-1; TRBD1 is a possible D gene (6 bases). Per the germline V gene, CDR1 is MDHEN and CDR2 is SYDVKM. The CDR3 totals 14 residues. V was pared by 6 bases and J by 7 bases, with 18 bases between.

The chain is built from TRBV7-2 and TRBJ2-3; TRBD1 matches 10 bases. V shed 5 bases and J 6 bases; nucleotides not matched to a gene: 5. In germline, CDR1 is SGHTA, CDR2 FQGNSA. The CDR3 covers 14 residues. The CDR3 spells CASSPTGGLDTQYF. In nucleotides, the CDR3 is TGTGCCAGCAGCCCGACAGGGGGCCTGGATACGCAGTATTTT.

The chain has TRBV5-1 and TRBJ2-1; a weak D match, TRBD2 (6 bases). The CDR3 covers 16 residues. Germline CDR1 SGHRS, CDR2 YFSETQ. Trimming took off 4 bases at V and 7 bases at J, with 21 bases between the two ends. CDR3 nucleotides: TGCGCCAGCAGCCCCGGAGGGTGGGGCGCGCAGAATGAGCAGTTCTTC. The encoded protein is CASSPGGWGAQNEQFF.

The rearrangement joins TRBV24-1 to TRBJ2-3; 8 bases line up with TRBD1. Germline values: CDR1 KGHDR, CDR2 SFDVKD. V lost 7 bases, J lost 0 bases, and 8 bases stayed unmatched. The CDR3 contains 16 residues. The CDR3, as DNA: TGTGCCACCAGCGACCCCGGGACAGGAAGCACAGATACGCAGTATTTT. Its protein is CATSDPGTGSTDTQYF.

This chain joins TRBV30 and TRBJ1-3; D gene ambiguous. The germline V gene has CDR1 GTSNPN and CDR2 SVGIG (reference sequence). CDR3 length equals 12 residues. The V end was cut by 1 base, the J end by 4 bases, with 5 bases between. This CDR3 is CAWSGVGNTIYF. DNA for the CDR3: TGTGCCTGGAGTGGCGTAGGAAACACCATATATTTT.

The chain couples TRBV7-2 to TRBJ1-2, with D unclear. CDR1 SGHTA and CDR2 FQGNSA come from the germline V gene. V was cut by 1 base and J by 4 bases, with 10 bases left in between. CDR3 length: 14 amino acids. CDR3 in amino acids: CASSLENPVYGYTF. The CDR3 coding sequence is TGTGCCAGCAGCTTAGAAAACCCCGTCTATGGCTACACCTTC.

The chain combines TRBV28 with TRBJ2-1; D unresolved. V was pared by 4 bases and J by 1 base, with 2 bases between. The germline CDR1 and CDR2 sequences are MDHEN and SYDVKM. The CDR3 loop spans 12 amino acids. The CDR3 nucleotides are TGTGCCAGCAGTTGGTCCTACAATGAGCAGTTCTTC. Encoded protein: CASSWSYNEQFF.

This clone was detected a few times. The junction does not match germline at one end; this may be a read error. This sequence joins TRBV12-5 and TRBJ1-2; 7 bases map to TRBD1. CDR3 length: 14 residues. Germline V CDR1 and CDR2: LGHNT, FRNRAP. In nucleotides, the CDR3 is TGTGCTAGTGGTTTGGCGGCCGAGGGGGCACCCATCTCCTTC. It encodes CASGLAAEGAPISF.

This chain joins TRBV10-3 and TRBJ1-4, with TRBD1 identical over 10 bases. The CDR3 loop spans 17 amino acids. Unmatched junction bases numbered 13, after V lost 10 bases and J lost 2 bases. CDR1 and CDR2 (germline): ENHRY, SYGVKD. This CDR3 is CATTNPDRGTTNEKLFF. Here the CDR3 DNA reads TGTGCCACCACAAACCCGGACAGGGGGACGACTAATGAAAAACTGTTTTTT.

The gene calls are TRBV7-3 and TRBJ1-1; D is undetermined. The CDR3 runs 16 residues. Germline lookup yields CDR1 SGHTA and CDR2 FQGTGA. V lost 2 bases to trimming and J lost 0 bases, with 13 bases between them. CDR3 nucleotides: TGTGCCAGCAGCTTATGGTCCCTACAGTTGAACACTGAAGCTTTCTTT. This sequence encodes CASSLWSLQLNTEAFF.

V gene TRBV18 combines with J gene TRBJ1-5, with a possible D match to TRBD1 (5 bases). Trimming removed 5 bases from V and 6 bases from J, with 11 bases in between. Germline V gene data show CDR1 as KGHSH and CDR2 as LQKENI. CDR3 length equals 13 residues. CDR3 bases: TGTGCCAGCTCAGCAGGGAGAAGTCAGCCCCAGCATTTT. This sequence encodes CASSAGRSQPQHF.

The J gene is TRBJ1-1, the V gene TRBV7-2; D remains ambiguous. Trimming cost V 0 bases and J 6 bases, with 8 bases left between them. The CDR3 spans 13 residues. From germline, CDR1 is SGHTA and CDR2 FQGNSA. The CDR3 sequence is CASSLATYSEAFF. CDR3 sequence (DNA): TGTGCCAGCAGCTTAGCAACATACTCTGAAGCTTTCTTT.

This chain joins TRBV4-2 and TRBJ2-7; 7 bases agree with TRBD2. CDR3 length: 13 residues. From germline, CDR1 is LGHNA and CDR2 YNFKEQ. J lost 7 bases, V lost 7 bases, and 10 bases had no gene match. CDR3 amino acids: CASTPGQGGEQYF. In nucleotides, the CDR3 is TGTGCCAGCACCCCCGGGCAGGGAGGGGAGCAGTACTTC.

The CDR3 reads CASSVEEGLWGYTF. In DNA, the CDR3 is TGTGCCAGCAGCGTGGAGGAGGGGCTGTGGGGCTACACCTTC. This chain connects TRBV9 to TRBJ1-2; D possibly corresponds to TRBD1 (5 bases). CDR3 size: 14 residues. Germline V lookup: CDR1 SGDLS, CDR2 YYNGEE. The germline V and J ends were trimmed by 2 bases and 8 bases, with 16 bases remaining between them.

This chain links TRBV5-8 with TRBJ1-3, with D unresolved. The V gene's germline CDR1 is SGHTS and CDR2 YDEGEE. The CDR3 sequence is 14 residues long. Trimming removed 4 bases at V and 4 bases at J, with 12 bases between. CDR3 DNA sequence: TGTGCCAGCAGCCCCCCCGGTCCCGGAAACACCATATATTTT. Its protein product is CASSPPGPGNTIYF.

The V call is TRBV4-1, the J call TRBJ1-1; D remains ambiguous. In germline, CDR1 is MGHRA, CDR2 YSYEKL. V was cut by 0 bases and J by 2 bases, with 10 bases left in between. This CDR3 has 15 amino acids. CDR3 region: CASSQDRLGNTEAFF. The CDR3 nucleotides read TGCGCCAGCAGCCAAGATAGACTCGGAAACACTGAAGCTTTCTTT.

The V call is TRBV19, the J call TRBJ2-5; 7 bases agree with TRBD1. This CDR3 has 15 residues. V shed 4 bases, J shed 4 bases, and the junction held 9 bases outside the gene matches. The germline CDR1 and CDR2 sequences are LNHDA and SQIVND (reference sequence). CDR3 coding DNA: TGTGCCAGTAGTACGGACAGGAAGAGGGGAGAGACCCAGTACTTC. It codes for CASSTDRKRGETQYF.

The chain carries TRBV28 and TRBJ2-5, with 8 nucleotides matching TRBD1. Looked up from germline, CDR1 is MDHEN and CDR2 is SYDVKM. With 5 bases clipped from V and 2 bases from J, the junction kept 7 bases outside the gene matches. There are 15 residues in the CDR3. The CDR3 coding sequence is TGTGCCAGCAGTGAGTCAGACAGGGGTCAAGAGACCCAGTACTTC. It is translated as CASSESDRGQETQYF.

The V and J genes are TRBV2 and TRBJ1-5; 7 nucleotides line up with TRBD1. CDR3 length: 15 residues. Germline CDR1 and CDR2: SNHLY and FYNNEI. V was clipped by 5 bases and J by 6 bases; unmatched bases: 10. CDR3 sequence: CASSLQGQRTQPQHF. Written as DNA, the CDR3 is TGTGCCAGCAGTCTACAGGGGCAAAGGACTCAGCCCCAGCATTTT.

The J gene is TRBJ2-7, the V gene TRBV5-1; D is ambiguous. V dropped 2 bases and J dropped 2 bases, with 8 bases sitting between them. This CDR3 contains 13 residues. Per germline, CDR1 SGHRS and CDR2 YFSETQ. CDR3 nucleotides: TGCGCCAGCAGCTTAACTGAAGCCTACGAGCAGTACTTC. It specifies CASSLTEAYEQYF.

V is TRBV20-1 and J is TRBJ2-5; D unclear. Germline CDR1 is DFQATT and CDR2 is SNEGSKA (reference sequence). Trimming took off 4 bases at V and 3 bases at J, with 6 bases between the two ends. The length of the CDR3 is 11 residues. The CDR3 protein is CSAKREETQYF. The DNA for the CDR3 is TGCAGTGCTAAAAGGGAAGAGACCCAGTACTTC.

The chain links TRBV11-2 to TRBJ1-5; 8 bases align to TRBD1. Germline values: CDR1 SGHAT, CDR2 FQNNGV. CDR3 length: 13 amino acids. Trimming took 4 bases from V and 10 from J; bases not matched to a gene: 6. The CDR3 protein is CASSSGQVEPQHF. For the CDR3, the DNA is TGTGCCAGCAGCTCGGGACAGGTCGAACCCCAGCATTTT.

The V call is TRBV4-3, the J call TRBJ2-4; tentatively, D is TRBD2 (6 bases). CDR1 and CDR2 (germline): LGHNA, YSLEER. Trimming pared 4 bases from V and 6 bases from J, leaving 22 bases between. The CDR3 spans 17 residues. The CDR3 is CASSRAYGGEGGNIQYF. The DNA for the CDR3 is TGCGCCAGCAGCCGAGCATACGGCGGGGAAGGAGGAAACATTCAGTACTTC.

The chain couples TRBV5-1 to TRBJ1-5; possible D gene TRBD1, 6 bases. The CDR3 runs 14 residues. Germline CDR1 is SGHRS and CDR2 is YFSETQ. V was cut by 5 bases and J by 7 bases, with 16 bases left in between. The CDR3 loop is CASSLTTGSQPQHF. The CDR3 nucleotides read TGCGCCAGCAGTTTGACTACAGGGAGCCAGCCCCAGCATTTT.

The rearrangement uses TRBV10-2 and TRBJ2-3; possibly TRBD1 or TRBD2 for D (5 bases each). The ends were cut back, 6 bases at V and 8 bases at J, with 18 bases in the middle. The length of the CDR3 is 14 residues. Germline CDR1 is WSHSY and CDR2 is SAAADI. The DNA of the CDR3 is TGCGCCAGCAGAGGGACCCGGACGGCCGTTACGCAGTATTTT. This encodes CASRGTRTAVTQYF.